The clone carrying this TCR beta chain was seen just once. This entry is derived from a study of blood T cell repertoires in COVID-19. Across the study: Sites across the United States, Italy and Spain contributed samples from acute and convalescent COVID-19.

Method: immunoSEQ multiplex PCR; TCRdb's copy keeps in-frame clones and lacks some. The data show roughly 68,000 clones, roughly 85% seen once. This CDR3 has 14 residues. V was shortened by 4 bases and J by 5 bases, with 16 bases between the two germline ends. Germline loops: CDR1 SGHRS, CDR2 YFSETQ. The sequence was collected from a human donor in a cohort sampled during active COVID-19. The chain joins TRBV5-1 to TRBJ2-7, with a weak D call TRBD1 (6 bases). Material for sequencing was peripheral blood. The DNA for the CDR3 is TGCGCCAGCAGCACAGGACAGCCGACCCACGAGCAGTACTTC. This sequence encodes CASSTGQPTHEQYF.